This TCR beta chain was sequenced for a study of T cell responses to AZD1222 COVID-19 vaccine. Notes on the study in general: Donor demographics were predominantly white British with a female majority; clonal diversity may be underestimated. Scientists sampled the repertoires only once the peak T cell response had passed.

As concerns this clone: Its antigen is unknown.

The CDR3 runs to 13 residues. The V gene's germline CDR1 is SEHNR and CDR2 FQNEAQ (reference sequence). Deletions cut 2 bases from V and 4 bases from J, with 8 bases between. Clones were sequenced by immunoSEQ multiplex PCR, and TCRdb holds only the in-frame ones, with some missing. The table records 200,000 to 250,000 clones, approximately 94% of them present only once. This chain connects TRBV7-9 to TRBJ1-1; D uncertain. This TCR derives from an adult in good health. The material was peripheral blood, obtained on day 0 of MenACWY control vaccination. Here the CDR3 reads CASSLNSVTEAFF. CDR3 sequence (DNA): TGTGCCAGCAGCTTAAATTCGGTCACTGAAGCTTTCTTT.